This TCR beta chain was retrieved from a study of blood T cell repertoires in COVID-19. Enrolled during active infection, Seattle patients were then followed longitudinally. In the study's own analysis: The assay estimated nucleated cells by amplifying reference gene primers. Measured with immunoSEQ multiplex PCR; TCRdb has only the in-frame clones, and not every one. Clone size and the V and J calls come from that table; the DNA yielded D and trimming. The table includes over 250,000 clones, 80% to 95% detected once. The CDR3 contains 13 residues. Trimming shortened V by 6 bases and J by 8 bases, and 14 bases separated the two germline ends.

J is TRBJ2-1 and V is TRBV12-3 or TRBV12-4; tentatively, D is TRBD1 (6 bases). The clonotype originates from a woman in her twenties or thirties with COVID-19, enrolled during active disease. Specimen: peripheral blood. The CDR3 protein is CASSPTGIDEQFF. In DNA, the CDR3 is TGTGCCAGCAGCCCTACAGGGATCGATGAGCAGTTCTTC.